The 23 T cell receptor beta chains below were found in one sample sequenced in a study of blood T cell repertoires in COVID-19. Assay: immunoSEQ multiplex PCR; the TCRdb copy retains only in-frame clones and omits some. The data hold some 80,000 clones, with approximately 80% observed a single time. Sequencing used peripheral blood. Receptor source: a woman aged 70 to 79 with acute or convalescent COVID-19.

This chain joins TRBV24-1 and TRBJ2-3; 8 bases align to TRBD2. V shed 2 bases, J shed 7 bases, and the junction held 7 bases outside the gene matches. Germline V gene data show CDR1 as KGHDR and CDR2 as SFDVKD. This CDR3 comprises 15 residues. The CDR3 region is CATSDWGLDRYTQYF. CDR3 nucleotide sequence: TGTGCCACCAGTGATTGGGGACTAGACAGGTATACGCAGTATTTT.

The CDR3 spells CASSPSGRITGELFF. The CDR3 region has the DNA TGTGCCAGTTCGCCTAGCGGGAGGATCACCGGGGAGCTGTTTTTT. This rearrangement joins TRBV19 to TRBJ2-2; 11 bases map to TRBD2. Germline V gene sequence: CDR1 LNHDA, CDR2 SQIVND (reference sequence). The CDR3 loop spans 15 amino acids. The junction had 6 bases not matched to a gene; V was cut back by 8 bases and J by 4 bases.

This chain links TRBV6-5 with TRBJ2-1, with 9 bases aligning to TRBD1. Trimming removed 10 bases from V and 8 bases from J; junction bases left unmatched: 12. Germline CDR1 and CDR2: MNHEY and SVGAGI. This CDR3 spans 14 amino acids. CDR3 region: CATHSGQGVYEQFF. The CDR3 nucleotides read TGTGCCACACACTCGGGACAGGGTGTCTATGAGCAGTTCTTC.

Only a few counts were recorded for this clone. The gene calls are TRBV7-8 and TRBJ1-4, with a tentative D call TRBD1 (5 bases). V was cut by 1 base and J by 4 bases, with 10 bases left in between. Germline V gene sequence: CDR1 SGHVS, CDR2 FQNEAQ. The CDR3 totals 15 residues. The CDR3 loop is CASSLGQGLNEKLFF. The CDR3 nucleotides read TGTGCCAGCAGCTTAGGGCAGGGACTTAATGAAAAACTGTTTTTT.

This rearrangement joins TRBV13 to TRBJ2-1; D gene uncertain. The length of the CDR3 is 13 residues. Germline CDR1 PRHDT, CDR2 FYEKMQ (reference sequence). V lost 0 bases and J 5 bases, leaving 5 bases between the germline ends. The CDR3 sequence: CASSLGENNEQFF. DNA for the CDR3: TGTGCCAGCAGCTTAGGGGAGAACAATGAGCAGTTCTTC.

CDR3 nucleotide sequence: TGTGCCAGTAGTATAGATTCCGGGGGAGAGACCCAGTACTTC. It translates to CASSIDSGGETQYF. The genes are TRBV19 and TRBJ2-5, with D possibly matching TRBD2 (6 bases). The germline CDR1 and CDR2 sequences are LNHDA and SQIVND (reference sequence). V was trimmed by 0 bases and J by 4 bases, leaving 9 bases between them. This CDR3 is 14 amino acids long. The full variable domain, its missing parts supplied by reference TRBV19 and TRBJ2-5, is DGGITQSPKYLFRKEGQNVTLSCEQNLNHDAMYWYRQDPGQGLRLIYYSQIVNDFQKGDIAEGYSVSREKKESFPLTVTSAQKNPTAFYLCASSIDSGGETQYFGPGTRLLVL.

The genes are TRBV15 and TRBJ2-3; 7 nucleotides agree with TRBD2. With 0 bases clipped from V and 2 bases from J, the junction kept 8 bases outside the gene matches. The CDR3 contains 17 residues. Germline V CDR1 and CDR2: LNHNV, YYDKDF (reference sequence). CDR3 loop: CATSRDVKRGNTDTQYF. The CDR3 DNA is TGTGCCACCAGCAGAGATGTAAAGCGGGGAAACACAGATACGCAGTATTTT.

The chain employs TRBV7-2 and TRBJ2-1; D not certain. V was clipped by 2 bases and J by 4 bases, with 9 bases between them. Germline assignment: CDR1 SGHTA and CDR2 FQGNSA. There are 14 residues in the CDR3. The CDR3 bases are TGTGCCAGCAGCTTACGAGCGAATTACAATGAGCAGTTCTTC. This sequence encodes CASSLRANYNEQFF.

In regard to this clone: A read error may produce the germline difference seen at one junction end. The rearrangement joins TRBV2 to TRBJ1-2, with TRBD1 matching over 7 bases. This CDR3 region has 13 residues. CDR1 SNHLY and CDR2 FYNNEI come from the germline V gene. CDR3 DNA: TGTGCCAGCAACATCGGGACAGAACATGGCTACACCTTT. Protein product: CASNIGTEHGYTF.

CDR3 nucleotide sequence: TGTGCCAGCACGGAGACCCGGGGGTACAATGAGCAGTTCTTC. Translated: CASTETRGYNEQFF. This sequence joins TRBV11-2 and TRBJ2-1; tentative D call: TRBD2 (6 bases). V was clipped by 7 bases and J by 4 bases, with 14 bases between them. The CDR3 covers 14 residues. Germline V lookup: CDR1 SGHAT, CDR2 FQNNGV.

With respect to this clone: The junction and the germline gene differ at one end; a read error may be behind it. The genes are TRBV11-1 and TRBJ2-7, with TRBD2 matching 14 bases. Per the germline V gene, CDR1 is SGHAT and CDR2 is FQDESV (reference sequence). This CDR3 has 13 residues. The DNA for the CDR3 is TGTGCCAGCAGCTTAGAGGGACTAGCGGGAGCTCACTTC. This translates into CASSLEGLAGAHF.

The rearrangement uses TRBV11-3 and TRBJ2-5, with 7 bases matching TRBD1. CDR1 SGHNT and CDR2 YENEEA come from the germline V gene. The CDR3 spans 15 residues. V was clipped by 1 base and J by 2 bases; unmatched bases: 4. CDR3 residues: CASSLGGGQQETQYF. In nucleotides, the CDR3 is TGTGCCAGCAGCTTAGGAGGGGGACAGCAAGAGACCCAGTACTTC.

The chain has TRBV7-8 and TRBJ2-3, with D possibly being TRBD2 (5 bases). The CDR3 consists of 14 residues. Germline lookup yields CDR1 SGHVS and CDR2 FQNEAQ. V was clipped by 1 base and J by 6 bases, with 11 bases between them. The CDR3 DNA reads TGTGCCAGCAGCTTAGGAGGGCAATACGATACGCAGTATTTT. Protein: CASSLGGQYDTQYF.

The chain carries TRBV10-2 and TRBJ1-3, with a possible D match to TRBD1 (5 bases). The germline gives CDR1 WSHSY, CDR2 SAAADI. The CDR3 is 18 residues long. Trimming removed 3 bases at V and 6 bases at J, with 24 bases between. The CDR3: CASSDQRTGGSVENTIYF. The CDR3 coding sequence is TGCGCCAGCAGTGACCAGCGTACCGGGGGATCAGTGGAAAACACCATATATTTT.

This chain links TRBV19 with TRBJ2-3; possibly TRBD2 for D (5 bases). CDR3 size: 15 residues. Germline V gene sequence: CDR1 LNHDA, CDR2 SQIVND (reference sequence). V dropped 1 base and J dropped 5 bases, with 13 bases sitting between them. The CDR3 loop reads CASSIVSVGGDTQYF. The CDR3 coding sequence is TGTGCCAGTAGTATAGTTAGTGTCGGAGGAGATACGCAGTATTTT.

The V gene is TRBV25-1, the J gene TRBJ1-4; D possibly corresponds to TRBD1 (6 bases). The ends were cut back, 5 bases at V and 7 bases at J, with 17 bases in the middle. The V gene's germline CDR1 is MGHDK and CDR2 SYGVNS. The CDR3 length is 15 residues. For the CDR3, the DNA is TGTGCCAGCAGTAGGGACACCGGTCGGTCTGAAAAACTGTTTTTT. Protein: CASSRDTGRSEKLFF.

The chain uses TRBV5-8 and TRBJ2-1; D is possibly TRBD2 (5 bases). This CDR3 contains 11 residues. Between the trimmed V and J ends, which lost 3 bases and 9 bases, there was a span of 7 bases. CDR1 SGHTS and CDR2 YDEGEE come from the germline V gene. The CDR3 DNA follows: TGTGCCAGCAGCTCGACTATTGAGCAGTTCTTC. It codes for CASSSTIEQFF.

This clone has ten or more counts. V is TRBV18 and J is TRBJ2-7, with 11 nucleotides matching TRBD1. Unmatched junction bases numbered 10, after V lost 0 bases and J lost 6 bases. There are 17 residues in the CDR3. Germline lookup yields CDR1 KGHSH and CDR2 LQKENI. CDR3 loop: CASSPPGQGVDTGEQYF. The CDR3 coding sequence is TGTGCCAGCTCACCACCGGGACAGGGGGTCGACACGGGCGAGCAGTACTTC.

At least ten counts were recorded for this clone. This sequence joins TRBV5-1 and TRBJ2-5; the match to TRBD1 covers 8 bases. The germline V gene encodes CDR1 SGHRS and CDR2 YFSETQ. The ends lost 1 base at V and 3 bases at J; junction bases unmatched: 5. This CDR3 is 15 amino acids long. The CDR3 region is CASSLSPTGEETQYF. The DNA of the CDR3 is TGCGCCAGCAGCTTGTCTCCGACAGGGGAAGAGACCCAGTACTTC.

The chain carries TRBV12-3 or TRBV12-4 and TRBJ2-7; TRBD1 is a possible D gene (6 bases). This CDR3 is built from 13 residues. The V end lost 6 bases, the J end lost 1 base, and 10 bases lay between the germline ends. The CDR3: CASREQGSYEQYF. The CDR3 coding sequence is TGTGCCAGCAGAGAGCAGGGGTCCTACGAGCAGTACTTC.

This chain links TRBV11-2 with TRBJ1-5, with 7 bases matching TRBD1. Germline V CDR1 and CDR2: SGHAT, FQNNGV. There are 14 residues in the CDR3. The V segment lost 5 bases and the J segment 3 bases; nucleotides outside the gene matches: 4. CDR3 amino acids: CASSPGQPNQPQHF. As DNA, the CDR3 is TGTGCCAGCAGCCCGGGACAGCCCAATCAGCCCCAGCATTTT. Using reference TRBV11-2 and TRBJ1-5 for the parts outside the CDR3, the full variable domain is EAGVAQSPRYKIIEKRQSVAFWCNPISGHATLYWYQQILGQGPKLLIQFQNNGVVDDSQLPKDRFSAERLKGVDSTLKIQPAKLEDSAVYLCASSPGQPNQPQHFGDGTRLSIL.

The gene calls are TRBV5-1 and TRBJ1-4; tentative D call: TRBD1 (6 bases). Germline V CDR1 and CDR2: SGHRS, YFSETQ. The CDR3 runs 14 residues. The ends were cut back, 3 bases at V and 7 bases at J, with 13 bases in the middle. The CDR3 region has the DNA TGCGCCAGCAGCTCTTGGGGGCCGTTTGAAAAACTGTTTTTT. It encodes CASSSWGPFEKLFF. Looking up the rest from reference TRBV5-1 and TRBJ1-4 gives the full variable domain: KAGVTQTPRYLIKTRGQQVTLSCSPISGHRSVSWYQQTPGQGLQFLFEYFSETQRNKGNFPGRFSGRQFSNSRSEMNVSTLELGDSALYLCASSSWGPFEKLFFGSGTQLSVL.

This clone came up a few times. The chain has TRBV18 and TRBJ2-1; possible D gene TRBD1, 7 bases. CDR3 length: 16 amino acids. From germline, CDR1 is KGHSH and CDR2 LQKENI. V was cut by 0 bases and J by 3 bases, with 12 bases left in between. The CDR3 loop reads CASSPPVQGGYNEQFF. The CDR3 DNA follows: TGTGCCAGCTCACCACCGGTTCAGGGGGGCTACAATGAGCAGTTCTTC.